The present TCR beta chain was sequenced within a study of sequential checkpoint blockade in melanoma. Only in-frame clones appear in the TCRdb table, and some are missing; sequencing was by immunoSEQ multiplex PCR. The top ten clones hold 4.5% to 7% of a sample with tens of thousands of clones, about 83% of them seen once. Losses at the gene ends were 0 bases for V and 7 bases for J; bases not matched to a gene: 8. The CDR3 totals 16 residues. Per germline, CDR1 SGHRS and CDR2 YFSETQ. Described treatment: randomized to nivolumab then ipilimumab (arm A) or the reverse (arm B). The chain joins TRBV5-1 to TRBJ2-2; TRBD1 matches at 8 bases. The TCR comes from a human donor with melanoma. The sample in question was CD8+ T cells sorted from blood (inferred from file names), obtained from a patient given nivolumab and ipilimumab in sequence. CDR3 DNA: TGCGCCAGCAGCTTGGCCGACAGGGGCCCTGGCGGGGAGCTGTTTTTT. It yields the protein CASSLADRGPGGELFF.